These 21 T cell receptor beta chains were sequenced from one sample in a study of cytomegalovirus exposure and HLA in healthy donors. The assay was immunoSEQ multiplex PCR, and TCRdb's table has in-frame clones only and misses some. The sample shows roughly 80,000 clones, 94% of them seen only once. Material for sequencing was PBMCs. The receptors here all came from a young woman in good health and CMV-seropositive.

This chain joins TRBV6-6 and TRBJ1-1; TRBD1 is a possible D gene (6 bases). The V and J ends lost 6 bases and 0 bases respectively, with 11 bases between them. The CDR3 has 14 residues. The germline V gene encodes CDR1 MNHNY and CDR2 SVGAGI (reference sequence). The CDR3 nucleotides are TGTGCCAGCAGCTGGACAGCCTTGAACACTGAAGCTTTCTTT. This sequence encodes CASSWTALNTEAFF.

V is TRBV11-2 and J is TRBJ2-3, with 7 bases that match TRBD1. CDR1 SGHAT and CDR2 FQNNGV come from the germline V gene. The V segment lost 4 bases and the J segment 6 bases; nucleotides outside the gene matches: 1. The CDR3 totals 12 residues. The DNA for the CDR3 is TGTGCCAGCAGCTCAGGGGGTGATACGCAGTATTTT. Encoded protein: CASSSGGDTQYF.

On this clone: Additional DNA sequences in this sample encode the identical CDR3. The J gene is TRBJ2-7, the V gene TRBV6-6; D is possibly TRBD1 (6 bases). The germline V gene encodes CDR1 MNHNY and CDR2 SVGAGI (reference sequence). The CDR3 extends over 14 amino acids. V gave up 0 bases and J gave up 2 bases, with 8 bases separating them. CDR3 protein: CASSYSQGTYEQYF. The CDR3 DNA is TGTGCCAGCAGTTACTCCCAGGGGACCTACGAGCAGTACTTC.

The chain couples TRBV4-3 to TRBJ1-5; 11 nucleotides line up with TRBD1. Germline lookup yields CDR1 LGHNA and CDR2 YSLEER. Trimming took 9 bases from V and 6 from J; bases not matched to a gene: 4. The CDR3 is 13 residues long. CDR3 coding DNA: TGCGCCAGGGCGGGACAGGGGGGTCAGCCCCAGCATTTT. Protein product: CARAGQGGQPQHF.

This clone came up once. This chain connects TRBV6-5 to TRBJ2-2, with no clear D. With 0 bases removed from V and 7 bases from J, the gap between germline ends came to 12 bases. The CDR3 runs to 15 residues. Looked up from germline, CDR1 is MNHEY and CDR2 is SVGAGI. The CDR3, as DNA: TGTGCCAGCAGTTACTCCCCTGGCAGGATCGGGGAGCTGTTTTTT. It specifies CASSYSPGRIGELFF.

CDR3 region: CASSPLGPYNEQFF. The CDR3 bases are TGCGCCAGCAGCCCCCTGGGGCCCTACAATGAGCAGTTCTTC. This chain uses TRBV4-1 with TRBJ2-1, with D perhaps TRBD1 (5 bases). Trimming stripped 4 bases from V and 2 bases from J, with 9 bases between. The CDR3 covers 14 residues. CDR1 and CDR2 (germline): MGHRA, YSYEKL.

This clone has a handful of counts. The chain employs TRBV29-1 and TRBJ1-1; D call uncertain. Trimming pared 4 bases from V and 6 bases from J, leaving 12 bases between. The germline V gene encodes CDR1 SQVTM and CDR2 ANQGSEA. The CDR3 is made up of 12 amino acids. The CDR3 nucleotides are TGCAGCGTTGCTCAGGACTTCGCTGAAGCTTTCTTT. Its protein product is CSVAQDFAEAFF.

The CDR3 here is CSAAGQGSTDTQYF. For the CDR3, the DNA is TGCAGCGCGGCAGGACAGGGGAGCACAGATACGCAGTATTTT. The chain couples TRBV29-1 to TRBJ2-3; TRBD1 matches at 9 bases. This CDR3 region has 14 residues. Germline assignment: CDR1 SQVTM and CDR2 ANQGSEA. Unmatched junction bases numbered 5, after V lost 7 bases and J lost 0 bases.

This sequence joins TRBV4-3 and TRBJ2-7; D remains ambiguous. V was trimmed by 0 bases and J by 3 bases, leaving 6 bases between them. This CDR3 is 13 amino acids long. Per germline, CDR1 LGHNA and CDR2 YSLEER. CDR3 DNA sequence: TGCGCCAGCAGCCAAGAGTCAGGCTACGAGCAGTACTTC. This sequence encodes CASSQESGYEQYF.

This chain connects TRBV5-1 to TRBJ2-1, with D possibly being TRBD2 (5 bases). CDR1 SGHRS and CDR2 YFSETQ come from the germline V gene. There are 16 residues in the CDR3. V lost 0 bases, J lost 9 bases, and 19 bases lay in between. The CDR3 loop is CASSLGEGRIGGEQFF. As DNA, the CDR3 is TGCGCCAGCAGCTTGGGAGAGGGAAGAATAGGTGGTGAGCAGTTCTTC.

The genes are TRBV7-2 and TRBJ2-7; 13 bases align to TRBD2. Germline assignment: CDR1 SGHTA and CDR2 FQGNSA. V lost 4 bases to trimming and J lost 7 bases; unmatched junction nucleotides: 7. CDR3 length: 15 residues. The DNA for the CDR3 is TGTGCCAGCAGCTGGGGACTAGCGGGATCCCAGGAGCAGTACTTC. This translates into CASSWGLAGSQEQYF.

The chain employs TRBV7-9 and TRBJ2-1; TRBD2 matches at 11 bases. The CDR3 length is 14 residues. Germline V gene data show CDR1 as SEHNR and CDR2 as FQNEAQ (reference sequence). J gave up 6 bases and V 3 bases, and 1 base lay outside the gene matches. CDR3 sequence: CASSLGTSGNEQFF. The CDR3 DNA reads as TGTGCCAGCAGCTTGGGGACTAGCGGCAATGAGCAGTTCTTC.

This CDR3 is CASSLYLAGGETQYF. CDR3 nucleotides: TGTGCCAGCAGTTTATATCTAGCGGGAGGAGAGACCCAGTACTTC. The chain carries TRBV28 and TRBJ2-5; 11 nucleotides match TRBD2. Germline V gene sequence: CDR1 MDHEN, CDR2 SYDVKM. The CDR3 consists of 15 residues. V was pared by 1 base and J by 4 bases, with 2 bases of the junction left unmatched.

The rearrangement links TRBV5-1 to TRBJ2-5; perhaps TRBD1 as D (5 bases). With 4 bases removed from V and 2 bases from J, the gap between germline ends came to 15 bases. There are 15 residues in the CDR3. Germline V gene data show CDR1 as SGHRS and CDR2 as YFSETQ. CDR3 loop: CASSLNSGIQETQYF. The CDR3 DNA follows: TGCGCCAGCAGCCTAAATTCAGGGATTCAAGAGACCCAGTACTTC.

V is TRBV9 and J is TRBJ2-7, with D possibly matching TRBD1 (6 bases). Deletions cut 0 bases from V and 2 bases from J, with 18 bases between. This CDR3 is 17 amino acids long. Germline V gives CDR1 SGDLS, CDR2 YYNGEE. CDR3 region: CASSVGGYGTFPYEQYF. The DNA of the CDR3 is TGTGCCAGCAGCGTAGGGGGGTATGGGACATTTCCCTACGAGCAGTACTTC.

This sequence joins TRBV11-2 and TRBJ1-1; D is possibly TRBD1 (6 bases). Trimming pared 3 bases from V and 5 bases from J, leaving 16 bases between. CDR1 and CDR2 from the germline V gene are SGHAT and FQNNGV. The CDR3 has 15 residues. DNA of the CDR3: TGTGCCAGCAGCTTCCTAACAGGGAAGGGGACTGAAGCTTTCTTT. It translates to CASSFLTGKGTEAFF.

V and J are TRBV5-1 and TRBJ1-6; D call uncertain. The CDR3 is made up of 14 amino acids. Germline V gene sequence: CDR1 SGHRS, CDR2 YFSETQ. Trimming removed 1 base from V and 5 bases from J, with 7 bases in between. In DNA form, the CDR3 reads TGCGCCAGCAGCTTGACAGAGAATAATTCACCCCTCCACTTT. Translating it yields CASSLTENNSPLHF.

The chain employs TRBV2 and TRBJ1-2, with D perhaps TRBD1 (5 bases). The germline CDR1 and CDR2 sequences are SNHLY and FYNNEI. Deletions cut 2 bases from V and 7 bases from J, with 20 bases between. This CDR3 is built from 16 residues. As DNA, the CDR3 is TGTGCCAGCAGTGAATACCCGACACAGATTAGGGGTGGCTACACCTTC. Translation: CASSEYPTQIRGGYTF.

The chain joins TRBV15 to TRBJ2-7, with D tentatively TRBD1 (5 bases). The CDR3 runs to 14 residues. Per the germline V gene, CDR1 is LNHNV and CDR2 is YYDKDF (reference sequence). V was shortened by 5 bases and J by 2 bases, with 13 bases between the two germline ends. CDR3 in amino acids: CATSLGGAAYEQYF. For the CDR3, the DNA is TGTGCCACCAGCCTTGGTGGGGCGGCCTACGAGCAGTACTTC.

This chain joins TRBV5-8 and TRBJ2-3; TRBD1 might be the D (6 bases). The CDR3 is 14 residues long. Germline values: CDR1 SGHTS, CDR2 YDEGEE. Trimming shortened V by 0 bases and J by 1 base, and 6 bases separated the two germline ends. The CDR3, as DNA: TGTGCCAGCAGCTTGGACAGGGGCACAGATACGCAGTATTTT. Translation gives CASSLDRGTDTQYF. Full variable domain (missing parts from reference TRBV5-8 and TRBJ2-3): EAGVTQSPTHLIKTRGQQATLRCSPISGHTSVYWYQQALGLGLQFLLWYDEGEERNRGNFPPRFSGRQFPNYSSELNVNALELEDSALYLCASSLDRGTDTQYFGPGTRLTVL.

The V and J genes are TRBV18 and TRBJ2-2; D possibly corresponds to TRBD1 (5 bases). Trimming pared 3 bases from V and 6 bases from J, leaving 8 bases between. The CDR3 totals 13 residues. Germline CDR1 and CDR2: KGHSH and LQKENI. The CDR3 DNA follows: TGTGCCAGCTCACCTAGGGGTCCCGGGGAGCTGTTTTTT. It is translated as CASSPRGPGELFF.